This T cell receptor (beta chain) stems from a study of cytomegalovirus exposure and HLA in healthy donors. On this clone: Its specificity is not known.

Clones were sequenced by immunoSEQ multiplex PCR, and TCRdb holds only the in-frame ones, with some missing. The sample lists roughly 120,000 clones; roughly 94% were seen once. J gave up 1 base and V 6 bases, and 5 bases lay outside the gene matches. CDR3 size: 14 residues. Germline assignment: CDR1 SQVTM and CDR2 ANQGSEA. General observations from the study: A few CMV-associated chains were confirmed in vitro to be specific for CMV antigens. The classifier reportedly diagnosed cytomegalovirus status with high specificity and sensitivity. Clusters of TCRs from the first cohort tended to co-occur in the 130 or so validation repertoires (as a later analysis found). 150 or so TCR beta chains were listed as cytomegalovirus-associated.

The chain couples TRBV29-1 to TRBJ2-3; 9 nucleotides align to TRBD2. This receptor was identified in a woman in her late teens or twenties in good health and CMV-seronegative. The specimen was PBMCs. CDR3 protein: CSVGVAGGTDTQYF. CDR3 nucleotide sequence: TGCAGCGTGGGGGTAGCGGGGGGCACAGATACGCAGTATTTT.